These T cell receptor beta chains were read from a single sample in a study of T cells in Graves' hyperthyroidism and ophthalmopathy. A single record per CDR3 protein comes from TCRdb applying MiXCR to the multiplex PCR reads. Here the sample spans about 250,000 distinct CDR3 sequences, approximately 23% being singletons. The sequenced sample was blood. Every receptor here comes from a woman aged 40-49 years with Graves' ophthalmopathy. CDR3s include the opening cysteine and the closing phenylalanine or tryptophan. A D gene is named only where the DNA matches it firmly. Rows may omit the clone size; those that give it use once, few, many or a size class.

TRBJ1-2	15	TRBV7-2	NA	many	TGTGCCAGCAGCTTAGCGGCGACAGTAGACTATGGCTACACCTTC	CASSLAATVDYGYTF
TRBJ1-1	14	TRBV29-1	NA	NA	TGCAGCGTTGTCCAGGGCGTCGGGGACACTGAAGCTTTCTTT	CSVVQGVGDTEAFF
TRBJ1-1	16	TRBV20-1	NA	NA	TGCAGTGCTAGGGACCTTTGGTCGCGCGGGTCCACTGAAGCTTTCTTT	CSARDLWSRGSTEAFF
TRBJ1-5	15	TRBV9	TRBD1	NA	TGTGCCAGCAGCGTAGGGGGACAGGGACCTCAGCCCCAGCATTTT	CASSVGGQGPQPQHF
TRBJ2-2	19	TRBV9	TRBD2	NA	TGTGCCAGCAGCCCTCGGGGACTAGCGGGAGGTTCCCGCACCGGGGAGCTGTTTTTT	CASSPRGLAGGSRTGELFF
TRBJ1-5	15	TRBV27	TRBD1	NA	TGTGCCAGCAACCAAGCAGGGGACAGGAATCAGCCCCAGCATTTT	CASNQAGDRNQPQHF
TRBJ2-7	14	TRBV12-3/TRBV12-4	NA	many	TGTGCCAGCAGTTTAACGAGTGGAACCTACGAGCAGTACTTC	CASSLTSGTYEQYF
TRBJ2-1	12	TRBV7-8	NA	few	TGTGCCACTAAACCCAGAGGTGATGAGCAGTTCTTC	CATKPRGDEQFF
TRBJ1-5	15	TRBV28	NA	few	TGTGCCAGCAGTAGGTTGGAGGGCAATAATCAGCCCCAGCATTTT	CASSRLEGNNQPQHF
TRBJ1-6	15	TRBV6-2/TRBV6-3	TRBD1	many	TGTGCCAGCAGTTACGGGACAGCAAATAATTCACCCCTCCACTTT	CASSYGTANNSPLHF
TRBJ1-5	14	TRBV12-3/TRBV12-4	NA	many	TGTGCCAGCTCGGGACAAAATAGCAATCAGCCCCAGCATTTT	CASSGQNSNQPQHF
TRBJ2-4	13	TRBV20-1	NA	many	TGCAGTGCTGGAGGGCCGGCCAAAAACATTCAGTACTTC	CSAGGPAKNIQYF
TRBJ2-2	16	TRBV18	NA	NA	TGTGCCAGCTCACCCCCGACCCGACCGAACACCGGGGAGCTGTTTTTT	CASSPPTRPNTGELFF
TRBJ2-7	17	TRBV28	NA	few	TGTGCCAGCAGTAGCGTGACAGGGACTAGGTCGGCTTCGGAGCAGTACTTC	CASSSVTGTRSASEQYF
TRBJ2-2	15	TRBV28	NA	NA	TGTGCCAGCAGCTTAGCCCTTACAAGCACCGGGGAGCTGTTTTTT	CASSLALTSTGELFF
TRBJ1-6	14	TRBV27	NA	many	TGTGCCAGCAGTTTTAGGTCCTATAATTCACCCCTCCACTTT	CASSFRSYNSPLHF
TRBJ1-2	15	TRBV10-3	TRBD1	NA	TGTGCCATCAGTGAGTTAAGGACAGGGACTTATGGCTACACCTTC	CAISELRTGTYGYTF
TRBJ2-6	16	TRBV6-1	NA	many	TGTGCCAGCAGTGTAACAGGGTTCTCTGGGGCCAACGTCCTGACTTTC	CASSVTGFSGANVLTF
TRBJ1-2	13	TRBV25-1	NA	many	TGTGCCAGCAGTAGAACCAACAACTATGGCTACACCTTC	CASSRTNNYGYTF
TRBJ2-2	16	TRBV19	TRBD2	many	TGTGCCAGTAGTTATAGCGGGATAGGTAACACCGGGGAGCTGTTTTTT	CASSYSGIGNTGELFF